One and the same sample provided the 22 T cell receptor beta chains below, sequenced in a study of shared clonotypes between healthy human individuals. The protocol was immunoSEQ multiplex PCR, while the TCRdb copy is restricted to in-frame clones and leaves out a portion. The repertoire holds about 1.1 million clones, approximately 80% seen once, with 0.6% to 0.7% in the top ten. Sequences were obtained from memory CD4+ T cells from PBMCs. The subset: CD45RA-negative fraction. These receptors all come from a man in his late teens or twenties in good health. Some clones in this sample may be carry-over from other donors' samples.

The chain recombines TRBV6-5 with TRBJ2-7; TRBD1 matches at 7 bases. V was pared by 6 bases and J by 3 bases, with 5 bases of the junction left unmatched. Germline CDR1 reads MNHEY; CDR2 reads SVGAGI. The CDR3 covers 13 residues. CDR3 protein: CASRSGQYYEQYF. CDR3 in DNA: TGTGCCAGCAGATCGGGACAGTACTACGAGCAGTACTTC.

This clone was counted only a few times. This chain connects TRBV2 to TRBJ1-1, with 9 bases that match TRBD1. The ends lost 7 bases at V and 4 bases at J; junction bases unmatched: 4. CDR1 is SNHLY, CDR2 FYNNEI, per germline. The CDR3 spans 13 residues. CDR3 nucleotides: TGTGCCAGCACGGGACAGGGCGGCACTGAAGCTTTCTTT. Translated: CASTGQGGTEAFF.

This clone was observed a few times. The chain recombines TRBV11-2 with TRBJ1-2; TRBD1 matches at 7 bases. This CDR3 comprises 15 residues. Germline V gene data show CDR1 as SGHAT and CDR2 as FQNNGV. J gave up 3 bases and V 4 bases, and 8 bases lay outside the gene matches. CDR3 coding DNA: TGTGCCAGCAGCTCGATGACAGGGTACGACTATGGCTACACCTTC. It yields the protein CASSSMTGYDYGYTF.

The rearrangement joins TRBV9 to TRBJ2-7; D is ambiguous. Per the germline V gene, CDR1 is SGDLS and CDR2 is YYNGEE. Deletions cut 2 bases from V and 7 bases from J, with 16 bases between. The CDR3 has 14 amino acids. The CDR3 loop is CASSVSVAGREQYF. DNA of the CDR3: TGTGCCAGCAGCGTCAGTGTGGCCGGCAGGGAGCAGTACTTC.

This clone was detected only a few times. This chain links TRBV9 with TRBJ2-3; possible D gene TRBD1, 6 bases. The CDR3 sequence is 15 residues long. CDR1 is SGDLS and CDR2 is YYNGEE in the germline V gene. Trimming stripped 2 bases from V and 4 bases from J, with 14 bases between. The CDR3 region is CASSVYGGRSDTQYF. The CDR3 region has the DNA TGTGCCAGCAGCGTTTATGGGGGCAGGTCAGATACGCAGTATTTT.

Note on this clone: A single base separates this from a much larger clone, so it may be a read error. Additional DNA sequences in this sample encode the identical CDR3. The rearrangement uses TRBV6-1 and TRBJ2-7, with 9 positions matching TRBD2. The CDR3 totals 15 residues. V shed 6 bases and J 1 base; nucleotides not matched to a gene: 7. Germline V gives CDR1 MNHNS, CDR2 SASEGT. This chain's CDR3 is CASRLLLAGSYEQYF. As DNA, the CDR3 is TGTGCCAGCAGATTACTCCTAGCGGGATCCTACGAGCAGTACTTC.

V gene TRBV30 combines with J gene TRBJ1-2; D is uncertain. This CDR3 spans 13 amino acids. In germline, CDR1 is GTSNPN, CDR2 SVGIG (reference sequence). The V end was cut by 0 bases, the J end by 3 bases, with 8 bases between. The CDR3 reads CAWSVPGDYGYTF. The CDR3 DNA reads as TGTGCCTGGAGTGTACCGGGAGACTATGGCTACACCTTC.

The rearrangement joins TRBV28 to TRBJ2-4; D is unresolved. V shed 0 bases and J shed 2 bases, with 5 bases lying between them. This CDR3 has 14 amino acids. Germline V gives CDR1 MDHEN, CDR2 SYDVKM. As DNA, the CDR3 is TGTGCCAGCAGTTTATGGGAAACCAAAAACATTCAGTACTTC. It specifies CASSLWETKNIQYF.

V is TRBV18 and J is TRBJ2-7; 8 bases are shared with TRBD1. Trimming took 3 bases from V and 6 from J; bases not matched to a gene: 10. Germline V CDR1 and CDR2: KGHSH, LQKENI. The CDR3 is 15 residues long. The CDR3 protein is CASSPSTGGLAEQYF. Written as DNA, the CDR3 is TGTGCCAGCTCACCCTCCACAGGGGGTCTAGCCGAGCAGTACTTC.

The chain links TRBV7-2 to TRBJ2-3; D remains unclear. CDR1 and CDR2 (germline): SGHTA, FQGNSA. V was cut by 1 base and J by 7 bases, with 9 bases left in between. The CDR3 consists of 13 residues. CDR3 sequence: CASSLDTGNTQYF. The CDR3, as DNA: TGTGCCAGCAGCTTAGATACCGGTAATACGCAGTATTTT. Complete variable domain (other parts from reference TRBV7-2 and TRBJ2-3): GAGVSQSPSNKVTEKGKDVELRCDPISGHTALYWYRQSLGQGLEFLIYFQGNSAPDKSGLPSDRFSAERTGGSVSTLTIQRTQQEDSAVYLCASSLDTGNTQYFGPGTRLTVL.

V gene TRBV6-5 combines with J gene TRBJ2-1; D gene unclear. Trimming took 0 bases from V and 2 from J, leaving 5 bases between them. Germline-derived CDR1 and CDR2 are MNHEY and SVGAGI. The CDR3 covers 14 residues. CDR3 protein: CASSYSSAYNEQFF. CDR3 nucleotide sequence: TGTGCCAGCAGTTACTCGTCAGCCTACAATGAGCAGTTCTTC.

V gene TRBV6-6 combines with J gene TRBJ1-2; TRBD1 might be the D (5 bases). Trimming pared 4 bases from V and 8 bases from J, leaving 23 bases between. The germline V gene encodes CDR1 MNHNY and CDR2 SVGAGI (reference sequence). The CDR3 runs to 16 residues. The CDR3, as DNA: TGTGCCAGCAGTTCGGGGTACAGGACGGATATGGTCGGCTACACCTTC. Translated: CASSSGYRTDMVGYTF.

Details on this clone: This sample includes further DNA sequences coding for the same CDR3. The chain links TRBV28 to TRBJ2-5, with 11 bases identical to TRBD2. From germline, CDR1 is MDHEN and CDR2 SYDVKM. The CDR3 is 14 amino acids. V was clipped by 2 bases and J by 5 bases; unmatched bases: 1. The CDR3 region is CASSLLAGGETQYF. DNA of the CDR3: TGTGCCAGCAGTTTACTAGCGGGAGGCGAGACCCAGTACTTC. Full variable domain (rest looked up from reference TRBV28 and TRBJ2-5): DVKVTQSSRYLVKRTGEKVFLECVQDMDHENMFWYRQDPGLGLRLIYFSYDVKMKEKGDIPEGYSVSREKKERFSLILESASTNQTSMYLCASSLLAGGETQYFGPGTRLLVL.

The chain employs TRBV5-4 and TRBJ2-7; D remains ambiguous. The CDR3 consists of 16 residues. The V and J ends lost 4 bases and 0 bases respectively, with 17 bases between them. CDR1 and CDR2 from the germline V gene are SGHNT and YYREEE (reference sequence). CDR3: CASSRNGALSSYEQYF. In DNA form, the CDR3 reads TGTGCCAGCAGCCGGAACGGAGCGCTTAGCTCCTACGAGCAGTACTTC. The variable domain in full, with the rest retrieved from reference TRBV5-4 and TRBJ2-7, is ETGVTQSPTHLIKTRGQQVTLRCSSQSGHNTVSWYQQALGQGPQFIFQYYREEENGRGNFPPRFSGLQFPNYSSELNVNALELDDSALYLCASSRNGALSSYEQYFGPGTRLTVT.

This sequence joins TRBV28 and TRBJ2-7, with 9 bases identical to TRBD1. There are 15 residues in the CDR3. Per the germline V gene, CDR1 is MDHEN and CDR2 is SYDVKM. V was pared by 3 bases and J by 4 bases, with 7 bases of the junction left unmatched. CDR3 sequence: CASSLSDRGLYEQYF. The CDR3 DNA follows: TGTGCCAGCAGTTTGTCCGACAGGGGGTTGTACGAGCAGTACTTC. Full variable domain (remainder filled in from reference TRBV28 and TRBJ2-7): DVKVTQSSRYLVKRTGEKVFLECVQDMDHENMFWYRQDPGLGLRLIYFSYDVKMKEKGDIPEGYSVSREKKERFSLILESASTNQTSMYLCASSLSDRGLYEQYFGPGTRLTVT.

This chain joins TRBV28 and TRBJ1-5, with D possibly being TRBD1 (5 bases). This CDR3 comprises 14 residues. Germline CDR1 MDHEN, CDR2 SYDVKM. Trimming cost V 6 bases and J 0 bases, with 9 bases left between them. DNA of the CDR3: TGTGCCAGCAGCCTAGGGGATAGCAATCAGCCCCAGCATTTT. Its translation: CASSLGDSNQPQHF.

V usage is TRBV27 and J usage is TRBJ1-1, with 9 bases identical to TRBD1. The germline V gene has CDR1 MNHEY and CDR2 SMNVEV (reference sequence). V was clipped by 8 bases and J by 6 bases; unmatched bases: 4. This CDR3 region has 12 residues. Here the CDR3 DNA reads TGTGCCAGCTGGGACAGGGTCGCTGAAGCTTTCTTT. Amino acid sequence: CASWDRVAEAFF.

The V and J genes are TRBV27 and TRBJ2-1; TRBD2 matches at 10 bases. This CDR3 has 18 residues. Germline values: CDR1 MNHEY, CDR2 SMNVEV (reference sequence). J gave up 7 bases and V 6 bases, and 18 bases lay outside the gene matches. CDR3 protein: CASRRTSGPGKGRNEQFF. The CDR3 DNA reads as TGTGCCAGCAGACGGACTAGCGGCCCCGGGAAGGGGAGGAATGAGCAGTTCTTC.

As to this clone: A much larger clone differs by one base, so this may be a read error. The CDR3 spells CTHRGQKGETQYF. CDR3 nucleotides: TGTACCCACCGCGGACAGAAAGGAGAGACCCAGTACTTC. The V gene is TRBV28, the J gene TRBJ2-5; maybe TRBD1 (6 bases). The CDR3 loop spans 13 amino acids. Germline V gives CDR1 MDHEN, CDR2 SYDVKM. Full variable domain (remainder filled in from reference TRBV28 and TRBJ2-5): DVKVTQSSRYLVKRTGEKVFLECVQDMDHENMFWYRQDPGLGLRLIYFSYDVKMKEKGDIPEGYSVSREKKERFSLILESASTNQTSMYLCTHRGQKGETQYFGPGTRLLVL.

In its sample, this clone was seen a few times. V and J are TRBV28 and TRBJ1-4, with a possible D match to TRBD1 (5 bases). Trimming shortened V by 8 bases and J by 4 bases, and 11 bases separated the two germline ends. CDR1 MDHEN and CDR2 SYDVKM come from the germline V gene. The CDR3 spans 13 residues. The CDR3 nucleotides are TGTGCCAGCGCTGGGACCATTAATGAAAAACTGTTTTTT. Residues: CASAGTINEKLFF. Full variable domain (outside the CDR3, taken from reference TRBV28 and TRBJ1-4): DVKVTQSSRYLVKRTGEKVFLECVQDMDHENMFWYRQDPGLGLRLIYFSYDVKMKEKGDIPEGYSVSREKKERFSLILESASTNQTSMYLCASAGTINEKLFFGSGTQLSVL.

The rearrangement joins TRBV30 to TRBJ2-7, with TRBD1 as a possible D gene (8 bases). Germline CDR1 GTSNPN, CDR2 SVGIG (reference sequence). The CDR3 length is 15 residues. Trimming cost V 0 bases and J 4 bases, with 16 bases left between them. This CDR3 reads CAWSVGGTGKYEQYF. The CDR3, as DNA: TGTGCCTGGAGTGTCGGGGGGACAGGCAAATACGAGCAGTACTTC.

This clone was detected a few times. The chain couples TRBV4-1 to TRBJ1-1, with D possibly TRBD1 on 6 matching bases. Germline V gene data show CDR1 as MGHRA and CDR2 as YSYEKL. The CDR3 contains 13 residues. V lost 7 bases and J 4 bases, leaving 13 bases between the germline ends. The CDR3 loop reads CASKGRGRTEAFF. In nucleotides, the CDR3 is TGCGCCAGCAAAGGCAGGGGACGCACTGAAGCTTTCTTT.